Following are 17 T cell receptor beta chains from one sample sequenced in a study of CD8 T cells in ankylosing spondylitis. From the 5' RACE reads, TCRdb called clonotypes with MiXCR, one entry per CDR3 protein. In the table there are 200,000 to 300,000 distinct CDR3 sequences, roughly a tenth of which are singletons. The specimen sequenced was blood, either unsorted or a sorted T cell fraction (not recorded which). All receptors come from a male donor with ankylosing spondylitis or in good health (not recorded which).

This clonotype was seen ten or more times. The genes are TRBV6-1 and TRBJ1-2; D is possibly TRBD1 (6 bases). V was shortened by 4 bases and J by 2 bases, with 11 bases between the two germline ends. Looked up from germline, CDR1 is MNHNS and CDR2 is SASEGT. The CDR3 has 14 residues. CDR3 sequence (DNA): TGTGCCAGCAGTGGGACTACAGGGAACTATGGCTACACCTTC. Translating it yields CASSGTTGNYGYTF.

This clonotype was seen just once. One end of the junction is discordant with germline, which a read error may explain. The gene calls are TRBV6-5 and TRBJ2-7; 7 positions match TRBD1. The CDR3 extends over 17 amino acids. Germline V gene sequence: CDR1 MNHEY, CDR2 SVGAGI. Here the CDR3 DNA reads TGTGTCAGCAGTTACCACCGGGACAGTGGCCCGCTGTACGAGCAGTACTTC. It is translated as CVSSYHRDSGPLYEQYF.

The chain links TRBV7-9 to TRBJ1-4; D is possibly TRBD1 (6 bases). This CDR3 has 15 amino acids. V was trimmed by 3 bases and J by 6 bases, leaving 14 bases between them. Germline CDR1 reads SEHNR; CDR2 reads FQNEAQ (reference sequence). DNA for the CDR3: TGTGCCAGCAGCTTTACAGGGAGTGGGGATGAAAAACTGTTTTTT. It translates to CASSFTGSGDEKLFF.

This clonotype came up many times. The genes are TRBV10-3 and TRBJ2-3; 10 bases map to TRBD2. This CDR3 contains 15 residues. V lost 4 bases, J lost 3 bases, and 4 bases stayed unmatched. Germline assignment: CDR1 ENHRY and CDR2 SYGVKD. The CDR3, as DNA: TGTGCCATCAGTGGATATAGCGGGAGGACAGATACGCAGTATTTT. It yields the protein CAISGYSGRTDTQYF.

As concerns this clonotype: This may be a read error, as it is one base from a much larger clone. V and J are TRBV10-3 and TRBJ2-2; D not certain. The CDR3 has 11 residues. The germline CDR1 and CDR2 sequences are ENHRY and SYGVKD. The CDR3 sequence: CALRATGELFF. CDR3 sequence (DNA): TGTGCCCTCAGAGCCACCGGGGAGCTGTTTTTT.

The chain links TRBV10-1 to TRBJ1-1; D is unresolved. Per the germline V gene, CDR1 is WNHNN and CDR2 is SYGVQD (reference sequence). This CDR3 has 13 amino acids. V lost 0 bases to trimming and J lost 3 bases, with 5 bases between them. The CDR3 coding sequence is TGCGCCAGCAGTGAGTCTAGATACACTGAAGCTTTCTTT. Protein product: CASSESRYTEAFF.

This clonotype was observed a single time. The genes are TRBV6-1 and TRBJ2-7; 9 nucleotides align to TRBD1. This CDR3 is built from 14 residues. Germline V lookup: CDR1 MNHNS, CDR2 SASEGT. V was pared by 6 bases and J by 13 bases, with 16 bases of the junction left unmatched. The CDR3 here is CASRNRGQGYEYYF. CDR3 DNA: TGTGCCAGCAGAAACCGGGGACAGGGCTACGAGTATTACTTC.

Points on this clonotype: This may be a read error, as it is one base from a much larger clone. The V gene is TRBV7-9, the J gene TRBJ2-3, with 9 bases that match TRBD2. The CDR3 spans 16 residues. V lost 2 bases and J lost 6; bases outside the gene matches: 9. Germline-derived CDR1 and CDR2 are SEHNR and FQNEAQ (reference sequence). The CDR3: CASSLFNLAGWDTQYF. The CDR3 DNA reads as TGTGCCAGCAGCTTATTTAACCTAGCGGGATGGGATACGCAGTATTTT.

This clonotype was detected many times. The chain uses TRBV4-1 and TRBJ2-4; D is perhaps TRBD1 (5 bases). Trimming shortened V by 3 bases and J by 8 bases, and 17 bases separated the two germline ends. The germline V gene has CDR1 MGHRA and CDR2 YSYEKL. The CDR3 totals 15 residues. CDR3 in DNA: TGCGCCAGCAGCCAGATGGGGCAGGGTCGAGACATTCAGTACTTC. It translates to CASSQMGQGRDIQYF.

This clonotype was counted ten times or more. The V and J genes are TRBV10-3 and TRBJ2-2, with TRBD2 identical over 11 bases. The CDR3 loop spans 14 amino acids. From germline, CDR1 is ENHRY and CDR2 SYGVKD. The V segment lost 10 bases and the J segment 3 bases; nucleotides outside the gene matches: 4. CDR3 sequence: CASRGLADTGELFF. The DNA of the CDR3 is TGTGCCAGCAGGGGACTAGCGGACACCGGGGAGCTGTTTTTT.

This clonotype was counted many times. The V call is TRBV9, the J call TRBJ2-2; 11 positions agree with TRBD2. The CDR3 sequence is 16 residues long. Germline V gene sequence: CDR1 SGDLS, CDR2 YYNGEE. J gave up 4 bases and V 0 bases, and 2 bases lay outside the gene matches. This CDR3 reads CASSVVGTSGTGELFF. The CDR3, as DNA: TGTGCCAGCAGCGTAGTGGGGACTAGCGGCACCGGGGAGCTGTTTTTT.

The chain combines TRBV20-1 with TRBJ2-2; 10 bases agree with TRBD2. This CDR3 comprises 16 residues. The V gene's germline CDR1 is DFQATT and CDR2 SNEGSKA (reference sequence). Losses at the gene ends were 1 base for V and 5 bases for J; bases not matched to a gene: 7. Here the CDR3 reads CSARGPPGLATGELFF. The CDR3 DNA reads TGCAGTGCTAGAGGTCCCCCGGGACTAGCGACCGGGGAGCTGTTTTTT.

The chain is built from TRBV10-3 and TRBJ2-1; 8 bases agree with TRBD1. There are 15 residues in the CDR3. V was pared by 3 bases and J by 0 bases, with 1 base of the junction left unmatched. The germline V gene encodes CDR1 ENHRY and CDR2 SYGVKD. CDR3 loop: CAISETGGSYNEQFF. CDR3 in DNA: TGTGCCATCAGTGAAACAGGGGGCTCCTACAATGAGCAGTTCTTC.

The sample holds many counts of this clonotype. J is TRBJ1-1 and V is TRBV7-2, with D unresolved. Germline CDR1 is SGHTA and CDR2 is FQGNSA. This CDR3 is 13 amino acids long. The V end was cut by 5 bases, the J end by 1 base, with 8 bases between. CDR3 DNA: TGTGCCAGCAGCCCCCGACAGAACACTGAAGCTTTCTTT. It codes for CASSPRQNTEAFF.

This clonotype was recorded many times. The CDR3 region has the DNA TGCGCCAGCAGCTCAGGATTCTCGAACACCGGGGAGCTGTTTTTT. Translated, it gives CASSSGFSNTGELFF. J is TRBJ2-2 and V is TRBV5-1; D remains ambiguous. CDR3 length: 15 amino acids. CDR1 is SGHRS and CDR2 is YFSETQ in the germline V gene. The V end lost 3 bases, the J end lost 0 bases, and 9 bases lay between the germline ends. Using reference TRBV5-1 and TRBJ2-2 for the parts outside the CDR3, the full variable domain is KAGVTQTPRYLIKTRGQQVTLSCSPISGHRSVSWYQQTPGQGLQFLFEYFSETQRNKGNFPGRFSGRQFSNSRSEMNVSTLELGDSALYLCASSSGFSNTGELFFGEGSRLTVL.

This clonotype came up many times. V gene TRBV9 combines with J gene TRBJ2-1; 7 bases fit TRBD2. Germline CDR1 reads SGDLS; CDR2 reads YYNGEE. J was trimmed by 6 bases and V by 0 bases; bases with no gene match: 9. This CDR3 has 16 amino acids. DNA for the CDR3: TGTGCCAGCAGCGTAGGGGTGGCGGGGGAGCTCAATGAGCAGTTCTTC. It codes for CASSVGVAGELNEQFF.

This clonotype was counted at least ten times. The chain has TRBV5-5 and TRBJ2-1; D might be TRBD1 (6 bases). CDR1 is SGHKS and CDR2 is YYEKEE in the germline V gene (reference sequence). V was trimmed by 2 bases and J by 3 bases, leaving 15 bases between them. CDR3 length equals 16 residues. The CDR3 DNA reads TGTGCCAGCAGCTTCCGGACAGAGACTCGCTACAATGAGCAGTTCTTC. Protein product: CASSFRTETRYNEQFF.